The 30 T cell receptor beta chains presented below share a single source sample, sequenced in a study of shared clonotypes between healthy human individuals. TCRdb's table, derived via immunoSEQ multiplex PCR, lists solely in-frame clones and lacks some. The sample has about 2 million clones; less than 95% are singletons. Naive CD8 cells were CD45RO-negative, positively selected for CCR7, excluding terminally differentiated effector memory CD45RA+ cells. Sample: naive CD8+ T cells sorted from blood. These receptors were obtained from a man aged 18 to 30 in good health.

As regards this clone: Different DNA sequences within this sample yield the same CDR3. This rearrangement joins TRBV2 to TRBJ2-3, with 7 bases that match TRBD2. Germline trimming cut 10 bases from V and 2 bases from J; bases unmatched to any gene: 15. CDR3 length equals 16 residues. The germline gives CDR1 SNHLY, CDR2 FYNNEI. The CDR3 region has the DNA TGTGCCAAGCGGGACCCTCAAGCGGACAACACAGATACGCAGTATTTT. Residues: CAKRDPQADNTDTQYF.

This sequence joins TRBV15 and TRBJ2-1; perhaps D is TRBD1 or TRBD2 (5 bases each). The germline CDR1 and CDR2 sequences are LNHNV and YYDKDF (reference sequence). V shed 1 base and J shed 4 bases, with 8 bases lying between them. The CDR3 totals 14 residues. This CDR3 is CATSRGGNYNEQFF. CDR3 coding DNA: TGTGCCACCAGCAGAGGGGGGAATTACAATGAGCAGTTCTTC.

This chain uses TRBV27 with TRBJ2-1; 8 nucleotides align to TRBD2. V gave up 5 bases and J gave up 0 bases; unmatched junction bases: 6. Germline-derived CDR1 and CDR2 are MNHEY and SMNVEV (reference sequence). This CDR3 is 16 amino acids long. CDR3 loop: CASSALAASSYNEQFF. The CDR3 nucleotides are TGTGCCAGCAGTGCACTAGCGGCGAGCTCCTACAATGAGCAGTTCTTC.

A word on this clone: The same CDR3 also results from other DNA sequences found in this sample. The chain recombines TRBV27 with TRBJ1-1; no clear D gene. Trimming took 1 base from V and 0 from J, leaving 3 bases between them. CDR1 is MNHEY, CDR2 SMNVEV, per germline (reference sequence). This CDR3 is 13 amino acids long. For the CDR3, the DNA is TGTGCCAGCAGTTTATTTCTGAACACTGAAGCTTTCTTT. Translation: CASSLFLNTEAFF.

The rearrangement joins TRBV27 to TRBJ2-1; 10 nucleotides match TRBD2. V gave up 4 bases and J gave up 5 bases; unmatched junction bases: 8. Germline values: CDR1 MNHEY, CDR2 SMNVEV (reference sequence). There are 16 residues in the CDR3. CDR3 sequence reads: CASSSQGAGGNNEQFF. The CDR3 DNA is TGTGCCAGCAGTTCCCAGGGAGCGGGGGGGAACAATGAGCAGTTCTTC.

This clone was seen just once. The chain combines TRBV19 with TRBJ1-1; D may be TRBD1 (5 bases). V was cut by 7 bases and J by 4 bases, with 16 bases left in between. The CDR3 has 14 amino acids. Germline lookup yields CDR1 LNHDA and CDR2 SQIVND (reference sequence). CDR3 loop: CASMFVVGGTEAFF. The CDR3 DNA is TGTGCCAGTATGTTCGTGGTTGGGGGCACTGAAGCTTTCTTT.

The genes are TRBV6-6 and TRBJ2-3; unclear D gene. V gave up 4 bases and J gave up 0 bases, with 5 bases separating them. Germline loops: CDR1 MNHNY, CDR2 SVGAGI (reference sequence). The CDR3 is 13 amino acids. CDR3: CASSWLSTDTQYF. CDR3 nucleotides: TGTGCCAGCAGTTGGTTGAGCACAGATACGCAGTATTTT.

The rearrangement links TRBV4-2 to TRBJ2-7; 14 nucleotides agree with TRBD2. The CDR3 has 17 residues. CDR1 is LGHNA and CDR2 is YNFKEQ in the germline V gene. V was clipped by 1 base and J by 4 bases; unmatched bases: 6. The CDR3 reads CASSQAGTSGGFYEQYF. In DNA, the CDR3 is TGTGCCAGCAGCCAAGCTGGGACTAGCGGGGGCTTTTACGAGCAGTACTTC.

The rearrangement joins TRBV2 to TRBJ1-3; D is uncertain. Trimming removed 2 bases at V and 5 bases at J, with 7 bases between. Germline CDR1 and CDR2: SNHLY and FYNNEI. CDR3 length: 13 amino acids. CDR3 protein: CASSELIRNTIYF. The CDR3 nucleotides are TGTGCCAGCAGTGAACTGATAAGAAACACCATATATTTT.

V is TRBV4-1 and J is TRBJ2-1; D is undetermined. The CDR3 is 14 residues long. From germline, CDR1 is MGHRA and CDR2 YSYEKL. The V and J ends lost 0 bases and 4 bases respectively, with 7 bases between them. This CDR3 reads CASSQEFSYNEQFF. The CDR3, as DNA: TGCGCCAGCAGCCAAGAGTTTTCGTACAATGAGCAGTTCTTC.

CDR3 in DNA: TGCAGCGTATTCTGGGTTAGCACAGATACGCAGTATTTT. Its translation is CSVFWVSTDTQYF. This sequence joins TRBV29-1 and TRBJ2-3; D not resolved. This CDR3 is 13 amino acids long. Germline V gene data show CDR1 as SQVTM and CDR2 as ANQGSEA. V was trimmed by 6 bases and J by 0 bases, leaving 10 bases between them.

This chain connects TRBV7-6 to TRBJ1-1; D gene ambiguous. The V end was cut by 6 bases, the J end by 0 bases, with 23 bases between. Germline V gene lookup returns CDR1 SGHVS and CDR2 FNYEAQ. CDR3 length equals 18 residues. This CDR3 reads CASSQQLGDSSVNTEAFF. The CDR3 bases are TGTGCCAGCAGTCAACAATTGGGAGATTCGTCGGTGAACACTGAAGCTTTCTTT.

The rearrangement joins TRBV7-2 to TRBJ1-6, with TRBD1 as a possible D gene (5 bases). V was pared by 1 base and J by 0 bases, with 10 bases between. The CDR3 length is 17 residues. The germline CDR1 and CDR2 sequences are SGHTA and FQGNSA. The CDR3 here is CASSLEGRASYNSPLHF. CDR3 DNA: TGTGCCAGCAGCTTAGAGGGCAGGGCCTCCTATAATTCACCCCTCCACTTT.

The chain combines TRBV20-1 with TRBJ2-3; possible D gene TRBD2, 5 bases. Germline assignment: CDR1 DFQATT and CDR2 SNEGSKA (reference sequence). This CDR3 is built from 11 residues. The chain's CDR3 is CRPGSTDTQYF. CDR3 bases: TGCAGGCCGGGATCCACAGATACGCAGTATTTT.

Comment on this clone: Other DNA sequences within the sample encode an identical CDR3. CDR3 region: CASSLERSYEQYF. In DNA, the CDR3 is TGTGCCAGCAGCTTAGAAAGGTCCTACGAGCAGTACTTC. This sequence joins TRBV7-6 and TRBJ2-7; D remains unclear. CDR1 is SGHVS and CDR2 is FNYEAQ in the germline V gene. Trimming took 1 base from V and 1 from J, leaving 5 bases between them. The length of the CDR3 is 13 residues. The variable domain in full, completed from reference TRBV7-6 and TRBJ2-7, reads GAGVSQSPRYKVTKRGQDVALRCDPISGHVSLYWYRQALGQGPEFLTYFNYEAQQDKSGLPNDRFSAERPEGSISTLTIQRTEQRDSAMYRCASSLERSYEQYFGPGTRLTVT.

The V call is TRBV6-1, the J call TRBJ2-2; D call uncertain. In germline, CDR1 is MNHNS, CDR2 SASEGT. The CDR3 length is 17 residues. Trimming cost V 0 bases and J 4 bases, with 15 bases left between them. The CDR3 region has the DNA TGTGCCAGCAGTGAAGCGCTTTGGAACTTGGGCACCGGGGAGCTGTTTTTT. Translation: CASSEALWNLGTGELFF.

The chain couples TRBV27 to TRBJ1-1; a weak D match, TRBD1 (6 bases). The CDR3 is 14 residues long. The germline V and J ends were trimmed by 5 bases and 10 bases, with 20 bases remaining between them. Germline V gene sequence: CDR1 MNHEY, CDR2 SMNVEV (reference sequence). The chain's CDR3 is CASSPLRGGERAFF. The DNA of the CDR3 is TGTGCCAGCAGTCCCCTTCGGGGGGGCGAGAGAGCTTTCTTT.

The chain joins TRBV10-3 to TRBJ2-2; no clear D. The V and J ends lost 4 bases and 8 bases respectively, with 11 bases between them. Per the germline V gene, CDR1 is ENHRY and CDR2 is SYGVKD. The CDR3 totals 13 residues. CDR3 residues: CAISAPNTGELFF. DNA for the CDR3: TGTGCCATCAGTGCACCAAATACGGGGGAGCTGTTTTTT.

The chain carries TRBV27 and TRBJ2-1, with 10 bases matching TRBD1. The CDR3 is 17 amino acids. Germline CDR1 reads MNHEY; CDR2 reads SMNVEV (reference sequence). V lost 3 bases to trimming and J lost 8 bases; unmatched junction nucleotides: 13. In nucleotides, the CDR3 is TGTGCCAGCAGTTTTATTCTAGGGACAGGGGTGGCCTATGAGCAGTTCTTC. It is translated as CASSFILGTGVAYEQFF.

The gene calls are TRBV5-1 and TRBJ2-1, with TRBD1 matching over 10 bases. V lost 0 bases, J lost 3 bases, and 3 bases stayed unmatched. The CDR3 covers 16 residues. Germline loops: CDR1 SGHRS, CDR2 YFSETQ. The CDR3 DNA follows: TGCGCCAGCAGCTTGGAGTGGACAGGGGGCTACAATGAGCAGTTCTTC. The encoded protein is CASSLEWTGGYNEQFF.

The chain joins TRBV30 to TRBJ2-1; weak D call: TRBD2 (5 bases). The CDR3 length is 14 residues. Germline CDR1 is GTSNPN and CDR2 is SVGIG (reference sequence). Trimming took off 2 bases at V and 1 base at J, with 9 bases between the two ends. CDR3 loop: CAWSIAFSYNEQFF. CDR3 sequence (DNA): TGTGCCTGGAGTATAGCGTTTTCCTACAATGAGCAGTTCTTC.

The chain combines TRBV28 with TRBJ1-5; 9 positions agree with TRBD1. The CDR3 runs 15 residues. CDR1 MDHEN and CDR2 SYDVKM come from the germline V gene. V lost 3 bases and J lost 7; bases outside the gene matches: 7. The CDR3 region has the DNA TGTGCCAGCAGTTTCGGGGGACAGGGATACCAGCCCCAGCATTTT. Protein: CASSFGGQGYQPQHF.

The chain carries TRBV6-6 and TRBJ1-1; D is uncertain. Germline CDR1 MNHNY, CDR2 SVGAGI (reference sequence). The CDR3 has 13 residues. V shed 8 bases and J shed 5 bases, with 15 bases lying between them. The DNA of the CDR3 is TGTGCCAGCGCTAGAGTCGATCGGACTGAAGCTTTCTTT. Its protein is CASARVDRTEAFF.

The CDR3 region has the DNA TGTGCCTGGGGCCCATGGGGCGAGCAGTACTTC. This gives the protein CAWGPWGEQYF. This chain uses TRBV30 with TRBJ2-7; unclear D gene. The CDR3 loop spans 11 amino acids. Looked up from germline, CDR1 is GTSNPN and CDR2 is SVGIG (reference sequence). The V and J ends lost 5 bases and 6 bases respectively, with 11 bases between them. Filled out from reference TRBV30 and TRBJ2-7, the complete variable domain reads SQTIHQWPATLVQPVGSPLSLECTVEGTSNPNLYWYRQAAGRGLQLLFYSVGIGQISSEVPQNLSASRPQDRQFILSSKKLLLSDSGFYLCAWGPWGEQYFGPGTRLTVT.

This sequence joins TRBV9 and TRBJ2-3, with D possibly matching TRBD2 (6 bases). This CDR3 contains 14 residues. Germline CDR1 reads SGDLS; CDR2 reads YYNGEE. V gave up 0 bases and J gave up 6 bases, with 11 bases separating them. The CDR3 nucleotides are TGTGCCAGCAGCGTAGCCTCGGGGGTGGATACGCAGTATTTT. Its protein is CASSVASGVDTQYF.

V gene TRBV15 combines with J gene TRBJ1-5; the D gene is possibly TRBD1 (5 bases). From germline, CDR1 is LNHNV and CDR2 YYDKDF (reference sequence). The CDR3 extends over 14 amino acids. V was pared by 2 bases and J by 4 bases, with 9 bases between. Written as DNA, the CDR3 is TGTGCCACCAGCAGACCTGAGGGGAATCAGCCCCAGCATTTT. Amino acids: CATSRPEGNQPQHF.

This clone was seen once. CDR3 nucleotides: TGTGCCAGTACCCAGCAGAACACTGAAGCTTTCTTT. Amino acids: CASTQQNTEAFF. This sequence joins TRBV19 and TRBJ1-1; D ambiguous. The CDR3 runs 12 residues. V lost 7 bases and J 1 base, leaving 7 bases between the germline ends. The germline CDR1 and CDR2 sequences are LNHDA and SQIVND (reference sequence).

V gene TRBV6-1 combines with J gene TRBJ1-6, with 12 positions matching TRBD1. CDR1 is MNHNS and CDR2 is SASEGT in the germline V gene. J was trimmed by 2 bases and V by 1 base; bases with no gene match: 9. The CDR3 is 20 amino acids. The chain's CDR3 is CASSEVGQGASGTYNSPLHF. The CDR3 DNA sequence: TGTGCCAGCAGTGAAGTGGGACAGGGGGCGTCCGGGACCTATAATTCACCCCTCCACTTT.

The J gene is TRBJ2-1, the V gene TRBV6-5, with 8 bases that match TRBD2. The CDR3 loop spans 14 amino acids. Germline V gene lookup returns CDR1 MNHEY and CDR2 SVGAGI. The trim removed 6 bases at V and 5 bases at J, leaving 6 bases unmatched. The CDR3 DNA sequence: TGTGCCAGCAGAGGGACTAGTATTAACAATGAGCAGTTCTTC. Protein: CASRGTSINNEQFF.

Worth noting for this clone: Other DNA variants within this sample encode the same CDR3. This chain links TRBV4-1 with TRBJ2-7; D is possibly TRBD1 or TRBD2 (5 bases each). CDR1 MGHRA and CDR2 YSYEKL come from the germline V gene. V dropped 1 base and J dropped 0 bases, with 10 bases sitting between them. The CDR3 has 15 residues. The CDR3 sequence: CASSQVGGGSYEQYF. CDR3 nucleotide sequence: TGCGCCAGCAGCCAAGTGGGTGGGGGCTCCTACGAGCAGTACTTC.